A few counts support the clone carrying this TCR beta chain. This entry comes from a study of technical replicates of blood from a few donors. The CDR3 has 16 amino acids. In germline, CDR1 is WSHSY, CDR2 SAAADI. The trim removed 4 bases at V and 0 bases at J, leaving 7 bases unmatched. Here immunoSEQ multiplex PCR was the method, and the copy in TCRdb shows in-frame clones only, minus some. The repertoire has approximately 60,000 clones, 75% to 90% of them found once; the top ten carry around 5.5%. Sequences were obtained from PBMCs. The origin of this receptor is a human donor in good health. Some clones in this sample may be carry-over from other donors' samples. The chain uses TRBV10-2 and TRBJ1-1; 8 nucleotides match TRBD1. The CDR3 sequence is CASSGVGQGMNTEAFF. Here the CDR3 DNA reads TGCGCCAGCAGTGGGGTTGGACAGGGCATGAACACTGAAGCTTTCTTT.